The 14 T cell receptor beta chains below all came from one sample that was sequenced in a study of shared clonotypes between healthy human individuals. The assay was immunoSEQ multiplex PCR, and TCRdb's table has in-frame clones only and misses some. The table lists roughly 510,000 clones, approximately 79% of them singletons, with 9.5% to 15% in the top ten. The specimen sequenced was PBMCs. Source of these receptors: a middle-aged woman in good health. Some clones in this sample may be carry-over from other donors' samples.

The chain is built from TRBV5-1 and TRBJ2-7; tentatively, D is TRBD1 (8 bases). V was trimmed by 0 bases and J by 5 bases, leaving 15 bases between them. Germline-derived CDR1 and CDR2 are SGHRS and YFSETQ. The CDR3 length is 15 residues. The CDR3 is CASSLVNRGRDEQYF. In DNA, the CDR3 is TGCGCCAGCAGCTTGGTTAACAGGGGGAGGGACGAGCAGTACTTC.

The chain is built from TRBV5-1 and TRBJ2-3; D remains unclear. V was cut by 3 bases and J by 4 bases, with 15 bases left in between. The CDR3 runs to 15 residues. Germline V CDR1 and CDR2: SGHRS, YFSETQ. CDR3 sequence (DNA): TGCGCCAGCAGCTCCGGTGGGGTAGAGGCAGATACGCAGTATTTT. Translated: CASSSGGVEADTQYF.

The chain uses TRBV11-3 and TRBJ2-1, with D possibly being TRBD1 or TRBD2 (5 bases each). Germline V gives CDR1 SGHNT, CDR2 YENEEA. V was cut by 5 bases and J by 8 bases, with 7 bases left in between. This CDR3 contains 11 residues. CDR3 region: CASSRGDEQFF. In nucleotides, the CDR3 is TGTGCCAGCAGCCGGGGCGATGAGCAGTTCTTC.

The CDR3 DNA is TGTGCCAGCTATCCCAGGACTAGCGGGAGGAATGAGCAGTTCTTC. Translated, it gives CASYPRTSGRNEQFF. This sequence joins TRBV27 and TRBJ2-1, with TRBD2 identical over 14 bases. CDR1 is MNHEY, CDR2 SMNVEV, per germline (reference sequence). V was clipped by 8 bases and J by 7 bases; unmatched bases: 7. This CDR3 contains 15 residues.

The chain's CDR3 is CASSMTSGKNEQYF. DNA of the CDR3: TGTGCCAGCAGCATGACTAGCGGGAAAAACGAGCAGTACTTC. The rearrangement links TRBV9 to TRBJ2-7; the match to TRBD2 covers 11 bases. CDR3 length: 14 residues. V lost 4 bases to trimming and J lost 5 bases; unmatched junction nucleotides: 5. Per germline, CDR1 SGDLS and CDR2 YYNGEE.

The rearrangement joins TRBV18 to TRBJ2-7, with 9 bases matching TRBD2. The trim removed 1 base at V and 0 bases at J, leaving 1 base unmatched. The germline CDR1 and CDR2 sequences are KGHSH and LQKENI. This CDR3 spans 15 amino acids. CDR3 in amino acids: CASSPLSGSSYEQYF. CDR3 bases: TGTGCCAGCTCACCACTTAGCGGGAGCTCCTACGAGCAGTACTTC.

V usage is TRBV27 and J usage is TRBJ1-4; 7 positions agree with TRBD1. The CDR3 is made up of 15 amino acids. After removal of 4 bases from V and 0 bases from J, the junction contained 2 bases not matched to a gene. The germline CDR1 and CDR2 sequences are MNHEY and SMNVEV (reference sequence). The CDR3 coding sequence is TGTGCCAGCAGTTCGGACAGGCCAACTAATGAAAAACTGTTTTTT. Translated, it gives CASSSDRPTNEKLFF.

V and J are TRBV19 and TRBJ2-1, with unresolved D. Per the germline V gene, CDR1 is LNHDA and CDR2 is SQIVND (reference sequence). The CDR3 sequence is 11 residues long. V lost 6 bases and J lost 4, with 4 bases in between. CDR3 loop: CASRMYNEQFF. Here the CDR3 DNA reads TGTGCCAGTAGGATGTACAATGAGCAGTTCTTC. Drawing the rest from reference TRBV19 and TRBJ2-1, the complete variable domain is DGGITQSPKYLFRKEGQNVTLSCEQNLNHDAMYWYRQDPGQGLRLIYYSQIVNDFQKGDIAEGYSVSREKKESFPLTVTSAQKNPTAFYLCASRMYNEQFFGPGTRLTVL.

The CDR3 loop is CASSLSTSGSGGGETQYF. CDR3 nucleotides: TGCGCCAGCAGCTTATCGACTAGCGGGAGCGGGGGCGGGGAGACCCAGTACTTC. The gene calls are TRBV5-1 and TRBJ2-5; 12 nucleotides align to TRBD2. This CDR3 is 18 amino acids long. Germline CDR1 SGHRS, CDR2 YFSETQ. J gave up 5 bases and V 2 bases, and 13 bases lay outside the gene matches.

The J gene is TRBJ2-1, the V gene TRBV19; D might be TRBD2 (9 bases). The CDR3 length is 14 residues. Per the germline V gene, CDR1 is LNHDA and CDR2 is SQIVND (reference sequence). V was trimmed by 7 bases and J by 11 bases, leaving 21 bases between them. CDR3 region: CASTGGGREGKQFF. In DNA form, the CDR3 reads TGTGCCAGTACAGGGGGCGGGAGGGAAGGTAAGCAGTTCTTC. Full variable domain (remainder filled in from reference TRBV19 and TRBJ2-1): DGGITQSPKYLFRKEGQNVTLSCEQNLNHDAMYWYRQDPGQGLRLIYYSQIVNDFQKGDIAEGYSVSREKKESFPLTVTSAQKNPTAFYLCASTGGGREGKQFFGPGTRLTVL.

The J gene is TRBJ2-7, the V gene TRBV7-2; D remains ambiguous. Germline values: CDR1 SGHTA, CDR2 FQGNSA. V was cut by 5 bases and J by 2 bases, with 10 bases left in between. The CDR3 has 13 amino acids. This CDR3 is CASSPGRAYEQYF. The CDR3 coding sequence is TGTGCCAGCAGCCCTGGTAGGGCCTACGAGCAGTACTTC.

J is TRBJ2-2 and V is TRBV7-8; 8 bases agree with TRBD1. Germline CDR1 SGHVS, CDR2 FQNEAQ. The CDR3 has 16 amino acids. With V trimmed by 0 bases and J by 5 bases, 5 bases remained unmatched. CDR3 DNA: TGTGCCAGCAGCTTAGCCGCAGGGGGCGTGACCGGGGAGCTGTTTTTT. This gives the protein CASSLAAGGVTGELFF.

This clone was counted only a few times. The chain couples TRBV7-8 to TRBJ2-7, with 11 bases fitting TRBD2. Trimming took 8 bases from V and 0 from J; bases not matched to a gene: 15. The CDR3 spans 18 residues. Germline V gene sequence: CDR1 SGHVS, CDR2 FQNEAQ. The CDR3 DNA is TGTGCCAGCCTCCCTACCGGGACTAGCGGATCTCTCTCCTACGAGCAGTACTTC. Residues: CASLPTGTSGSLSYEQYF.

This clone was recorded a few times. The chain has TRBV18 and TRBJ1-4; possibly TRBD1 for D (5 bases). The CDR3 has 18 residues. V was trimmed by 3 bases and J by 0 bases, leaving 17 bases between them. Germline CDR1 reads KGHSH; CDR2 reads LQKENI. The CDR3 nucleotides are TGTGCCAGCTCACCGCTCATAAGTTTAGGGGCAACTAATGAAAAACTGTTTTTT. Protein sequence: CASSPLISLGATNEKLFF.